The rows below give T cell receptor beta chains drawn from one sample of a study of blood T cells in healthy people across ages. TCRdb recomputed calls from the 5' RACE reads with MiXCR, one row per CDR3 protein. The sample holds about 1,800,000 distinct CDR3 sequences, about 30% seen once. Material for sequencing was blood. The receptors here all came from a woman aged 25-40 years in good health. Each CDR3 is given with its conserved first and last residue. D genes are given only for firm matches. The size of a clone is reported for some rows only, either as once, few or many, or as a class for expanded clones.

j_gene: TRBJ2-1; abundance: many; d_gene: NA; v_gene: TRBV18; CDR3aa: CASSEVKGKNEQFF; CDR3nt: TGTGCCAGCTCAGAGGTAAAGGGTAAAAATGAGCAGTTCTTC
j_gene: TRBJ2-7; abundance: few; d_gene: TRBD1; v_gene: TRBV29-1; CDR3aa: CSAIDRGFAEQYF; CDR3nt: TGCAGCGCTATAGACAGGGGGTTTGCCGAGCAGTACTTC
j_gene: TRBJ2-7; abundance: few; d_gene: TRBD1; v_gene: TRBV24-1; CDR3aa: CATSDTGDQTYEQYF; CDR3nt: TGTGCCACCAGTGATACAGGGGATCAGACCTACGAGCAGTACTTC
j_gene: TRBJ2-3; abundance: few; d_gene: NA; v_gene: TRBV3-1; CDR3aa: CASSPSEGGVTDTQYF; CDR3nt: TGTGCCAGCAGCCCATCCGAGGGCGGGGTCACAGATACGCAGTATTTT
j_gene: TRBJ2-1; abundance: once; d_gene: NA; v_gene: TRBV11-2; CDR3aa: CASSLKQVAEQFF; CDR3nt: TGTGCCAGCAGCCTCAAACAGGTGGCTGAGCAGTTCTTC
j_gene: TRBJ2-3; abundance: many; d_gene: NA; v_gene: TRBV29-1; CDR3aa: CSVEQASDTQYF; CDR3nt: TGCAGCGTTGAACAGGCATCAGATACGCAGTATTTT
j_gene: TRBJ2-1; abundance: NA; d_gene: NA; v_gene: TRBV6-2/TRBV6-3; CDR3aa: CASAKRVSYNEQFF; CDR3nt: TGTGCCAGCGCGAAGAGAGTCTCCTACAATGAGCAGTTCTTC
j_gene: TRBJ1-2; abundance: NA; d_gene: NA; v_gene: TRBV15; CDR3aa: CATSRDEGGGYGYTF; CDR3nt: TGTGCCACCAGCAGAGATGAGGGGGGAGGGTATGGCTACACCTTC
j_gene: TRBJ2-1; abundance: few; d_gene: NA; v_gene: TRBV4-3; CDR3aa: CASSQDLPDEQFF; CDR3nt: TGCGCCAGCAGCCAAGATCTGCCGGATGAGCAGTTCTTC
j_gene: TRBJ2-2; abundance: few; d_gene: TRBD2; v_gene: TRBV28; CDR3aa: CASSPPGGGELFF; CDR3nt: TGTGCCAGCAGTCCGCCGGGGGGCGGGGAGCTGTTTTTT
j_gene: TRBJ2-5; abundance: many; d_gene: TRBD2; v_gene: TRBV12-3/TRBV12-4; CDR3aa: CASTTSGHQETQYF; CDR3nt: TGTGCCAGCACCACTAGCGGGCACCAAGAGACCCAGTACTTC
j_gene: TRBJ1-6; abundance: few; d_gene: NA; v_gene: TRBV4-3; CDR3aa: CASSQVGGWDSPLHF; CDR3nt: TGCGCCAGCAGCCAAGTCGGGGGCTGGGATTCACCCCTCCACTTT
j_gene: TRBJ2-5; abundance: few; d_gene: NA; v_gene: TRBV29-1; CDR3aa: CSVAPPTSPETQYF; CDR3nt: TGCAGCGTTGCCCCCCCTACATCTCCGGAGACCCAGTACTTC
j_gene: TRBJ2-1; abundance: many; d_gene: TRBD2; v_gene: TRBV11-2; CDR3aa: CASSFRGGYNEQFF; CDR3nt: TGTGCCAGCAGCTTTCGCGGGGGGTACAATGAGCAGTTCTTC
j_gene: TRBJ1-2; abundance: few; d_gene: NA; v_gene: TRBV2; CDR3aa: CASSETPIIYGYTF; CDR3nt: TGTGCCAGCAGTGAAACTCCCATAATATATGGCTACACCTTC
j_gene: TRBJ1-2; abundance: NA; d_gene: TRBD1; v_gene: TRBV6-2/TRBV6-3; CDR3aa: CASSYGPGQSYGYTF; CDR3nt: TGTGCCAGCAGTTACGGACCGGGACAGTCATATGGCTACACCTTC
j_gene: TRBJ2-4; abundance: NA; d_gene: NA; v_gene: TRBV7-2; CDR3aa: CASSLEISGLAKNIQYF; CDR3nt: TGTGCCAGCAGCTTAGAGATTAGCGGATTAGCCAAAAACATTCAGTACTTC
j_gene: TRBJ2-6; abundance: NA; d_gene: NA; v_gene: TRBV7-2; CDR3aa: CASSLGLGQGSGANVLTF; CDR3nt: TGTGCCAGCAGCTTAGGATTAGGGCAGGGGTCTGGGGCCAACGTCCTGACTTTC
j_gene: TRBJ1-5; abundance: NA; d_gene: NA; v_gene: TRBV20-1; CDR3aa: CSAREGGEWSNQPQHF; CDR3nt: TGCAGTGCTAGAGAGGGAGGCGAATGGAGCAATCAGCCCCAGCATTTT
j_gene: TRBJ2-6; abundance: few; d_gene: NA; v_gene: TRBV2; CDR3aa: CASSTVGASSGANVLTF; CDR3nt: TGTGCCAGCAGCACCGTCGGGGCGAGCTCTGGGGCCAACGTCCTGACTTTC
j_gene: TRBJ2-5; abundance: NA; d_gene: NA; v_gene: TRBV21-1; CDR3aa: CASSKGTGSTAETQYF; CDR3nt: TGTGCCAGCAGCAAAGGGACGGGGAGTACGGCAGAGACCCAGTACTTC
j_gene: TRBJ2-1; abundance: few; d_gene: TRBD2; v_gene: TRBV12-5; CDR3aa: CASGLPGTSEPNEQFF; CDR3nt: TGTGCTAGTGGTTTGCCAGGGACTAGTGAGCCGAATGAGCAGTTCTTC
j_gene: TRBJ2-7; abundance: many; d_gene: NA; v_gene: TRBV29-1; CDR3aa: CSAEGLGAGPYEQYF; CDR3nt: TGCAGCGCCGAAGGATTGGGAGCAGGGCCCTACGAGCAGTACTTC
j_gene: TRBJ1-5; abundance: few; d_gene: NA; v_gene: TRBV5-1; CDR3aa: CASSLVPGDQPQHF; CDR3nt: TGCGCCAGCAGCTTGGTGCCGGGGGATCAGCCCCAGCATTTT
j_gene: TRBJ1-5; abundance: few; d_gene: TRBD1; v_gene: TRBV20-1; CDR3aa: CSTRSGGGGYSNQPQHF; CDR3nt: TGCAGTACTAGGTCAGGGGGCGGGGGGTATAGCAATCAGCCCCAGCATTTT
j_gene: TRBJ2-7; abundance: NA; d_gene: TRBD1; v_gene: TRBV20-1; CDR3aa: CSARAGQGIEQYF; CDR3nt: TGCAGTGCTAGAGCCGGACAGGGGATTGAGCAGTACTTC
j_gene: TRBJ2-3; abundance: NA; d_gene: TRBD1; v_gene: TRBV3-1; CDR3aa: CASSLLTHRQGYRTDTQYF; CDR3nt: TGTGCCAGCAGCCTCTTGACGCATAGACAGGGTTACAGAACAGATACGCAGTATTTT
j_gene: TRBJ2-5; abundance: NA; d_gene: NA; v_gene: TRBV20-1; CDR3aa: CSAREGRGQETQYF; CDR3nt: TGCAGTGCTAGAGAGGGGCGGGGTCAAGAGACCCAGTACTTC
j_gene: TRBJ2-7; abundance: many; d_gene: NA; v_gene: TRBV20-1; CDR3aa: CSARLHVTYEQYF; CDR3nt: TGCAGTGCTAGACTTCACGTAACCTACGAGCAGTACTTC
j_gene: TRBJ2-7; abundance: NA; d_gene: NA; v_gene: TRBV19; CDR3aa: CASSLSGTPDYEQYF; CDR3nt: TGTGCCAGTAGTCTCTCCGGGACACCGGACTACGAGCAGTACTTC
j_gene: TRBJ2-7; abundance: few; d_gene: TRBD2; v_gene: TRBV6-1; CDR3aa: CAAAGGTSEQYF; CDR3nt: TGTGCCGCGGCGGGGGGAACCAGTGAGCAGTACTTC
j_gene: TRBJ1-2; abundance: few; d_gene: NA; v_gene: TRBV5-1; CDR3aa: CASSLGGTVGHRLYGYTF; CDR3nt: TGCGCCAGCAGCTTGGGGGGGACCGTTGGACACCGCCTCTATGGCTACACCTTC
j_gene: TRBJ2-1; abundance: many; d_gene: NA; v_gene: TRBV5-1; CDR3aa: CASSPEGQSYNEQFF; CDR3nt: TGCGCCAGCAGCCCGGAGGGCCAGTCCTACAATGAGCAGTTCTTC
j_gene: TRBJ2-3; abundance: NA; d_gene: NA; v_gene: TRBV5-6; CDR3aa: CASSSRGMSSTDTQYF; CDR3nt: TGCGCCAGCAGCTCGAGGGGGATGAGCAGCACAGATACGCAGTATTTT
j_gene: TRBJ1-2; abundance: many; d_gene: NA; v_gene: TRBV28; CDR3aa: CASSSQPPGTANYGYTF; CDR3nt: TGTGCCAGCAGTTCACAACCCCCCGGGACGGCTAACTATGGCTACACCTTC
j_gene: TRBJ1-2; abundance: NA; d_gene: NA; v_gene: TRBV5-1; CDR3aa: CASSQGPYPGHYGYTF; CDR3nt: TGCGCCAGCAGCCAAGGACCTTACCCTGGGCACTATGGCTACACCTTC
j_gene: TRBJ1-4; abundance: NA; d_gene: NA; v_gene: TRBV10-2; CDR3aa: CASSPGLDEKLFF; CDR3nt: TGCGCCAGCAGCCCAGGGCTTGATGAAAAACTGTTTTTT
j_gene: TRBJ1-4; abundance: few; d_gene: TRBD1; v_gene: TRBV20-1; CDR3aa: CSARGQTNEKLFF; CDR3nt: TGCAGTGCTAGGGGACAGACTAATGAAAAACTGTTTTTT
j_gene: TRBJ1-4; abundance: few; d_gene: NA; v_gene: TRBV15; CDR3aa: CATSPRGPTNEKLFF; CDR3nt: TGTGCCACCAGCCCCAGAGGTCCAACTAATGAAAAACTGTTTTTT
j_gene: TRBJ1-2; abundance: NA; d_gene: TRBD1; v_gene: TRBV28; CDR3aa: CASSFSTGDYTF; CDR3nt: TGTGCCAGCAGTTTCTCGACAGGGGACTACACCTTC
j_gene: TRBJ1-4; abundance: NA; d_gene: TRBD1; v_gene: TRBV6-5; CDR3aa: CATTQGAATNEKLFF; CDR3nt: TGTGCCACCACACAGGGGGCTGCAACTAATGAAAAACTGTTTTTT
j_gene: TRBJ2-1; abundance: NA; d_gene: NA; v_gene: TRBV5-1; CDR3aa: CASSSLPQNEQFF; CDR3nt: TGCGCCAGCAGCTCCTTACCGCAAAATGAGCAGTTCTTC
j_gene: TRBJ2-7; abundance: NA; d_gene: TRBD2; v_gene: TRBV7-2; CDR3aa: CASSTRTSGAVYEQYF; CDR3nt: TGTGCCAGCAGCACCCGGACTAGCGGAGCCGTTTACGAGCAGTACTTC
j_gene: TRBJ2-2; abundance: NA; d_gene: NA; v_gene: TRBV10-3; CDR3aa: CAISYGTSNTGELFF; CDR3nt: TGTGCCATCAGCTACGGGACTTCGAACACCGGGGAGCTGTTTTTT
j_gene: TRBJ2-7; abundance: many; d_gene: TRBD1; v_gene: TRBV10-2; CDR3aa: CASRGTATSYEQYF; CDR3nt: TGCGCCAGCAGGGGGACAGCCACGAGTTACGAGCAGTACTTC
j_gene: TRBJ2-7; abundance: NA; d_gene: TRBD2; v_gene: TRBV7-2; CDR3aa: CASSFGLAQSYEQYF; CDR3nt: TGTGCCAGCAGCTTCGGACTAGCGCAGTCCTACGAGCAGTACTTC
j_gene: TRBJ2-4; abundance: NA; d_gene: NA; v_gene: TRBV20-1; CDR3aa: CSARPGNVGAKNIQYF; CDR3nt: TGCAGTGCTCGCCCCGGGAACGTGGGAGCCAAAAACATTCAGTACTTC
j_gene: TRBJ2-1; abundance: once; d_gene: TRBD2; v_gene: TRBV20-1; CDR3aa: CSARGGTSGSPNEQFF; CDR3nt: TGCAGTGCTAGAGGGGGGACTAGCGGGAGTCCCAATGAGCAGTTCTTC
j_gene: TRBJ1-6; abundance: NA; d_gene: NA; v_gene: TRBV20-1; CDR3aa: CSARDSVWGGSPLHF; CDR3nt: TGCAGTGCTAGGGACAGCGTTTGGGGAGGTTCACCCCTCCACTTT
j_gene: TRBJ2-7; abundance: NA; d_gene: TRBD2; v_gene: TRBV6-5; CDR3aa: CASRPREFDYEQYF; CDR3nt: TGTGCCAGCAGACCGCGGGAGTTCGACTACGAGCAGTACTTC
j_gene: TRBJ2-5; abundance: NA; d_gene: TRBD2; v_gene: TRBV20-1; CDR3aa: CSARAAGGYQETQYF; CDR3nt: TGCAGTGCTAGAGCGGCGGGAGGGTACCAAGAGACCCAGTACTTC
j_gene: TRBJ2-1; abundance: few; d_gene: NA; v_gene: TRBV29-1; CDR3aa: CGVSQAPGDEQFF; CDR3nt: TGCGGCGTCTCACAGGCGCCGGGGGATGAGCAGTTCTTC
j_gene: TRBJ2-1; abundance: many; d_gene: NA; v_gene: TRBV29-1; CDR3aa: CSVSRRDFYNEQFF; CDR3nt: TGCAGCGTTTCTCGCCGGGACTTTTACAATGAGCAGTTCTTC